This T cell receptor beta chain was documented in a study of control samples from healthy donors and cancer patients. Trimming shortened V by 6 bases and J by 3 bases, and 25 bases separated the two germline ends. Germline V gives CDR1 SNHLY, CDR2 FYNNEI. The CDR3 is made up of 18 amino acids. The assay was immunoSEQ multiplex PCR, and TCRdb's table has in-frame clones only and misses some. The repertoire holds about 130,000 clones, with roughly 90% as singletons. The sequenced sample consisted of blood. This chain joins TRBV2 and TRBJ2-3; a weak D match, TRBD1 (7 bases). This clonotype originated in a man in his late teens or twenties in good health. CDR3 DNA sequence: TGTGCCAGCAGGCCGGGACAGCGTCCGCCCGGGAGAACAGATACGCAGTATTTT. Translating it yields CASRPGQRPPGRTDTQYF.